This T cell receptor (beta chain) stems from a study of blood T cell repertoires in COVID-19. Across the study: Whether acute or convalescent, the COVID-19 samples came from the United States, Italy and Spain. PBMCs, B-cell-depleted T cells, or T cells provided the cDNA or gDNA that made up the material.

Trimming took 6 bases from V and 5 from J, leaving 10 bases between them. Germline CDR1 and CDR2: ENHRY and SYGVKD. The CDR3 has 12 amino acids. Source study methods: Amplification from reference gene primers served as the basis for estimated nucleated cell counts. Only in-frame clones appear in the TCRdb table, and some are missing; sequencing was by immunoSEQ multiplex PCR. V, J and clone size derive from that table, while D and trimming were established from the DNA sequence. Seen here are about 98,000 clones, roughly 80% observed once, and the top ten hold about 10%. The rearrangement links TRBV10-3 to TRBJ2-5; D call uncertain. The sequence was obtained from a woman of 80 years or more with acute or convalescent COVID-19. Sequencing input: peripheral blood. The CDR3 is CAIRRSDETQYF. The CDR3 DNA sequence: TGTGCCATCAGACGGAGTGACGAGACCCAGTACTTC.